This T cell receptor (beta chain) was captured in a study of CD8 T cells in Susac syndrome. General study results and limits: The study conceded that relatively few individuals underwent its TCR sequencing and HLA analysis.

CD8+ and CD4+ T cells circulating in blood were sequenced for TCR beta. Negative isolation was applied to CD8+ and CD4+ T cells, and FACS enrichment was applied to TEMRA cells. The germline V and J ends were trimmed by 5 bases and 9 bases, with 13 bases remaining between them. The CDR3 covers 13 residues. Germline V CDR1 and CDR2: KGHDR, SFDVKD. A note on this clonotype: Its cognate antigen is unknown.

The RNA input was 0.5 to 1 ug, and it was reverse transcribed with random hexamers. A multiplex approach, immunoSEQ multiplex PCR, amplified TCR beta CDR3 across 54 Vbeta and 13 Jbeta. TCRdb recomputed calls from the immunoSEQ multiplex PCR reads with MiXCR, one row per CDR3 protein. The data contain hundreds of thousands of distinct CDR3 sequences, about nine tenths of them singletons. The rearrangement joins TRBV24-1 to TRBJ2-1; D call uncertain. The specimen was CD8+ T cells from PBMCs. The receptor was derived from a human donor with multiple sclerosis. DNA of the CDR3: TGTGCCACCAGTGGGTACAATAGCCCTGAGCAGTTCTTC. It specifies CATSGYNSPEQFF.